The T cell receptor beta chain described here comes from a study of cytomegalovirus exposure and HLA in healthy donors. A note on this clone: As yet, its antigen is unknown.

Findings and caveats of the study: Rarity marked most TCR sequences, yet some public TCRs occurred in many donors. One later analysis reportedly identified an Asian-associated ancestry cluster that showed fewer N-insertions than the approximately 700-donor mean.

Primers for the PCR totalled 60 Vbeta and 13 Jbeta. The assay was immunoSEQ multiplex PCR, and TCRdb's table has in-frame clones only and misses some. This sample has roughly 190,000 clones, with around 85% found just once. The receptor was isolated from a man between 18 and 35 years old in good health and CMV-seronegative. Material for sequencing was PBMCs.

The CDR3 loop reads CASSTRQGASPLHF. CDR3 coding DNA: TGTGCCAGTAGTACTAGACAGGGTGCTTCACCCCTCCACTTT. The chain carries TRBV19 and TRBJ1-6; 7 nucleotides match TRBD1. Germline-derived CDR1 and CDR2 are LNHDA and SQIVND (reference sequence). After removal of 4 bases from V and 9 bases from J, the junction contained 6 bases not matched to a gene. The CDR3 loop spans 14 amino acids.